This TCR beta chain was sequenced during a study of blood T cell repertoires in COVID-19. Study-level background: Specimens from acute and convalescent COVID-19 originated in the United States, Italy and Spain. In each case, the material was cDNA or gDNA derived from T cells, B-cell-depleted T cells, or PBMCs.

The CDR3 is 18 amino acids. The germline V gene encodes CDR1 MNHNS and CDR2 SASEGT. The ends lost 2 bases at V and 1 base at J; junction bases unmatched: 14. In the original processing: Quantification of nucleated cells was approximated via reference gene primer amplification. The data were produced by immunoSEQ multiplex PCR, yet TCRdb's version contains in-frame clones alone and is incomplete. The V and J calls and clone size were taken over from that table, and D and trimming were inferred from the DNA. The sample yields 90,000 or so clones, roughly 85% seen once. The chain uses TRBV6-1 and TRBJ2-7, with TRBD2 identical over 7 bases. The sample was peripheral blood. This TCR was sampled from a man in his sixties with acute or convalescent COVID-19. CDR3 sequence: CASSELVGWGGSSYEQYF. In nucleotides, the CDR3 is TGTGCCAGCAGTGAATTAGTTGGGTGGGGCGGGAGTTCCTACGAGCAGTACTTC.